This T cell receptor (beta chain) was recovered during a study of early T cells in non-severe SARS-CoV-2 infection. Overall study context: Unsorted whole blood bulk RNA was sequenced, with unpaired chains.

Germline V gives CDR1 SQVTM, CDR2 ANQGSEA. This CDR3 comprises 13 residues. The germline V and J ends were trimmed by 4 bases and 4 bases, with 13 bases remaining between them. As regards this clonotype: The antigen is not known.

Using its own MiXCR run on the 5' RACE reads, TCRdb lists one record per CDR3 protein. The table lists tens of thousands of distinct CDR3 sequences, about 5.7% of them singletons. Findings and caveats of the study: VDJdb matching, biased toward anti-spike CD8 responses, missed private and CD4 specificities.

This TCR derives from an adult who was a healthcare worker with PCR-confirmed SARS-CoV-2 infection or an uninfected control (not recorded which). V and J are TRBV29-1 and TRBJ1-1, with D unclear. The sample comprised whole blood. This CDR3 reads CSVVPTGSTEAFF. The CDR3 DNA sequence: TGCAGCGTTGTACCGACCGGCTCCACTGAAGCTTTCTTT.